The 9 T cell receptor beta chains given below trace back to one sample, sequenced in a study of post-analysis software for immune sequencing data (dated by TCRdb to the mid-2010s). Overall study results and their limits: Patients showed significantly higher frequencies than controls for five TRBV segments, among them TRBV5-6, TRBV5-1 and TRBV20-1.

The library was produced with PCR. The sequencer listed for this sample is Illumina HiSeq 2500. To reduce PCR and sequencing biases, unique molecular identifiers were built into the TCR beta cDNA libraries. The public reads were reprocessed in TCRdb via fastp at Q25 and MiXCR, keeping in-frame beta chains. Each CDR3 protein gets just one entry, which takes the most common genes and DNA from the rows behind it. The sample includes around 770,000 distinct CDR3 sequences, with 40% to 55% observed a single time. In total, the top ten clones hold roughly 4.9% of the sample. What these receptors recognize is not known. What was sequenced was blood. Receptor source: a girl aged 5 to 17 with multiple sclerosis.

The J gene is TRBJ2-3, the V gene TRBV12-5; D is ambiguous. CDR3 length equals 12 residues. Germline V gene lookup returns CDR1 LGHNT and CDR2 FRNRAP. Trimming cost V 7 bases and J 0 bases, with 5 bases left between them. DNA of the CDR3: TGTGCTAGTGCCGCGAGCACAGATACGCAGTATTTT. Translated, it gives CASAASTDTQYF.

The chain uses TRBV5-1 and TRBJ2-3; D perhaps matches TRBD1 (6 bases). V shed 2 bases and J shed 2 bases, with 12 bases lying between them. This CDR3 region has 15 residues. Germline CDR1 reads SGHRS; CDR2 reads YFSETQ. The CDR3 region has the DNA TGCGCCAGCAGCTTCGGGACACGGTTCACAGATACGCAGTATTTT. Its protein product is CASSFGTRFTDTQYF.

The chain is built from TRBV20-1 and TRBJ2-4, with D tentatively TRBD1 (6 bases). The better agreement between TRBJ2-7 and the DNA end casts doubt on the J call. The CDR3 covers 13 residues. Per germline, CDR1 DFQATT and CDR2 SNEGSKA (reference sequence). This CDR3 reads CSAPLQGRYEQYF. For the CDR3, the DNA is TGCAGTGCCCCGCTCCAGGGGAGATACGAGCAGTACTTC.

This clonotype was counted a few times. The chain uses TRBV20-1 and TRBJ2-7, with TRBD2 matching over 12 bases. Trimming at V came to 6 bases and at J to 2 bases, leaving 5 bases not matched to a gene. From germline, CDR1 is DFQATT and CDR2 SNEGSKA (reference sequence). This CDR3 region has 14 residues. CDR3 residues: CSAAGLAGTYEQYF. CDR3 DNA: TGCAGTGCCGCGGGACTAGCGGGTACCTACGAGCAGTACTTC.

This clonotype was detected only once. V and J are TRBV6-5 and TRBJ2-3; TRBD2 aligns across 10 bases. The length of the CDR3 is 17 residues. Germline CDR1 reads MNHEY; CDR2 reads SVGAGI. V gave up 2 bases and J gave up 4 bases; unmatched junction bases: 9. CDR3 sequence: CASSYGSPSGSSDTQYF. The DNA of the CDR3 is TGTGCCAGCAGTTACGGTTCTCCTAGCGGGAGCTCAGATACGCAGTATTTT.

This clonotype turned up a few times. The chain has TRBV29-1 and TRBJ2-5, with 11 positions matching TRBD2. The CDR3 extends over 16 amino acids. The germline V gene encodes CDR1 SQVTM and CDR2 ANQGSEA. V lost 3 bases and J lost 1; bases outside the gene matches: 7. CDR3 coding DNA: TGCAGCGTTGAGCGACTAGCGGGAACTTCCCAAGAGACCCAGTACTTC. Translation: CSVERLAGTSQETQYF.

The V and J genes are TRBV24-1 and TRBJ2-7; 8 bases line up with TRBD2. Germline V gene data show CDR1 as KGHDR and CDR2 as SFDVKD. The CDR3 sequence is 14 residues long. J was trimmed by 1 base and V by 7 bases; bases with no gene match: 5. CDR3 residues: CATSQLAASYEQYF. The CDR3 DNA reads TGTGCCACCAGCCAACTAGCGGCGTCCTACGAGCAGTACTTC.

This clonotype appeared a few times. The chain carries TRBV20-1 and TRBJ2-1, with TRBD2 matching over 7 bases. The CDR3 has 16 residues. Germline lookup yields CDR1 DFQATT and CDR2 SNEGSKA (reference sequence). With V trimmed by 5 bases and J by 2 bases, 12 bases remained unmatched. The CDR3 reads CSAFLVWGRAYNEQFF. In DNA form, the CDR3 reads TGCAGTGCTTTCCTCGTATGGGGGAGGGCCTACAATGAGCAGTTCTTC.

The chain employs TRBV7-3 and TRBJ2-3; D might be TRBD2 (6 bases). Germline values: CDR1 SGHTA, CDR2 FQGTGA. CDR3 size: 15 residues. Trimming took 2 bases from V and 2 from J, leaving 11 bases between them. The CDR3 bases are TGTGCCAGCAGCTTATTTAGCGGAAACACAGATACGCAGTATTTT. This encodes CASSLFSGNTDTQYF.